The next 16 T cell receptor beta chains were all read from a single sample in a study of metastatic and nonmetastatic thyroid tumors. TCRdb re-clonotyped the PCR reads through MiXCR. The sample records about 30,000 clones, 16% being singletons. Among the patients, none had received any treatment before thyroid surgery. Material for sequencing was blood. The receptors originated from a female donor with papillary thyroid cancer or a benign thyroid nodule (not recorded which). Some clones in this sample may be carry-over from other donors' samples.

This clone has a handful of counts. The chain employs TRBV25-1 and TRBJ2-3; TRBD2 agrees at 12 bases. CDR1 and CDR2 (germline): MGHDK, SYGVNS. The CDR3 length is 16 residues. With V trimmed by 3 bases and J by 5 bases, 6 bases remained unmatched. CDR3 region: CASSESVLAGGDTQYF. The CDR3 nucleotides are TGTGCCAGCAGTGAGTCTGTACTAGCGGGAGGAGATACGCAGTATTTT. The complete variable domain, with remaining parts taken from reference TRBV25-1 and TRBJ2-3, reads EADIYQTPRYLVIGTGKKITLECSQTMGHDKMYWYQQDPGMELHLIHYSYGVNSTEKGDLSSESTVSRIRTEHFPLTLESARPSHTSQYLCASSESVLAGGDTQYFGPGTRLTVL.

About this clone itself: This clone may be a read error of a much larger clone one base away. The chain combines TRBV5-6 with TRBJ2-5; D is perhaps TRBD2 (6 bases). The V gene's germline CDR1 is SGHDT and CDR2 YYEEEE. CDR3 length: 15 residues. CDR3 residues: CVSSWGTSVWETQYF. CDR3 bases: TGTGTCAGCAGCTGGGGGACTTCTGTGTGGGAGACCCAGTACTTC. Looking up the rest from reference TRBV5-6 and TRBJ2-5 gives the full variable domain: DAGVTQSPTHLIKTRGQQVTLRCSPKSGHDTVSWYQQALGQGPQFIFQYYEEEERQRGNFPDRFSGHQFPNYSSELNVNALLLGDSALYLCVSSWGTSVWETQYFGPGTRLLVL.

This clone was detected ten times or more. This chain links TRBV11-1 with TRBJ2-7; 7 nucleotides match TRBD2. The CDR3 sequence is 16 residues long. CDR1 is SGHAT, CDR2 FQDESV, per germline (reference sequence). J gave up 4 bases and V 5 bases, and 14 bases lay outside the gene matches. This CDR3 is CASSLRLANDPYEQYF. The CDR3 DNA sequence: TGTGCCAGCAGCCTACGACTAGCCAATGATCCATACGAGCAGTACTTC.

By sample share, this clone is medium-sized (0.01 to 0.1%). V usage is TRBV5-1 and J usage is TRBJ2-7; 11 nucleotides match TRBD1. CDR1 is SGHRS, CDR2 YFSETQ, per germline. V was clipped by 4 bases and J by 5 bases; unmatched bases: 14. CDR3 length: 17 residues. CDR3 loop: CASSPWDRGEAYDEQYF. Here the CDR3 DNA reads TGCGCCAGCAGCCCATGGGACAGGGGGGAGGCGTACGACGAGCAGTACTTC.

Only a few counts were recorded for this clone. It is unclear where the CDR3 begins or ends on the DNA, so no DNA is shown, and the CDR3 is as TCRdb lists it. The chain employs TRBV15 and TRBJ2-6; TRBD1, the D gene given by the table, was not confirmed from the DNA. CDR1 LNHNV and CDR2 YYDKDF come from the germline V gene (reference sequence). The CDR3 totals 17 residues, both ends included. The CDR3 reads CATSSEGVGSGANVLTF.

This clone was picked up a small number of times. The chain recombines TRBV10-3 with TRBJ2-6; unclear D gene. V gave up 7 bases and J gave up 8 bases, with 12 bases separating them. The germline V gene has CDR1 ENHRY and CDR2 SYGVKD. The CDR3 runs to 13 residues. The CDR3 loop reads CAITDSVSNVLTF. In DNA form, the CDR3 reads TGTGCCATCACCGACTCTGTGTCCAACGTCCTGACTTTC.

At least ten counts were recorded for this clone. The chain couples TRBV5-4 to TRBJ2-4, with 8 bases lining up with TRBD1. This CDR3 contains 18 residues. Germline CDR1 and CDR2: SGHNT and YYREEE (reference sequence). V gave up 3 bases and J gave up 6 bases; unmatched junction bases: 17. The CDR3 coding sequence is TGTGCCAGCAGCTCAGGTCCCGGGACAGGTACCCAAGGAAACATTCAGTACTTC. Its translation is CASSSGPGTGTQGNIQYF. The full variable domain, in which reference TRBV5-4 and TRBJ2-4 provide the parts outside the CDR3, is ETGVTQSPTHLIKTRGQQVTLRCSSQSGHNTVSWYQQALGQGPQFIFQYYREEENGRGNFPPRFSGLQFPNYSSELNVNALELDDSALYLCASSSGPGTGTQGNIQYFGAGTRLSVL.

This clone was detected a few times. The chain combines TRBV7-8 with TRBJ2-7, with D perhaps assigned TRBD1 or TRBD2 (5 bases each). V was trimmed by 5 bases and J by 3 bases, leaving 14 bases between them. The CDR3 loop spans 14 amino acids. Per germline, CDR1 SGHVS and CDR2 FQNEAQ. The CDR3 spells CASSTGDGYYEQYF. DNA for the CDR3: TGTGCCAGCAGCACCGGGGACGGATACTACGAGCAGTACTTC. The whole variable domain, remainder taken from reference TRBV7-8 and TRBJ2-7, is GAGVSQSPRYKVAKRGQDVALRCDPISGHVSLFWYQQALGQGPEFLTYFQNEAQLDKSGLPSDRFFAERPEGSVSTLKIQRTQQEDSAVYLCASSTGDGYYEQYFGPGTRLTVT.

The rearrangement links TRBV11-1 to TRBJ1-5; a possible D gene is TRBD1 (5 bases). V was shortened by 2 bases and J by 2 bases, with 19 bases between the two germline ends. The CDR3 has 18 residues. Germline V CDR1 and CDR2: SGHAT, FQDESV (reference sequence). As DNA, the CDR3 is TGTGCCAGCAGCTTAACCGGGGCAAAAAACGGGGGCAATCAGCCCCAGCATTTT. Translating gives CASSLTGAKNGGNQPQHF.

The sample holds many counts of this clone. Other DNA sequences in this specimen translate into the identical CDR3. V usage is TRBV19 and J usage is TRBJ2-5; perhaps D is TRBD1 or TRBD2 (6 bases each). Germline assignment: CDR1 LNHDA and CDR2 SQIVND (reference sequence). V lost 6 bases, J lost 2 bases, and 13 bases lay in between. CDR3 length: 14 residues. CDR3 DNA sequence: TGTGCCAGTAGCCCAGGAGGGGGGCAAGAGACCCAGTACTTC. Translation: CASSPGGGQETQYF.

In this sample, this clone is medium-sized. The chain is built from TRBV6-2 or TRBV6-3 and TRBJ1-5; 10 bases are a match to TRBD1. The J segment lost 11 bases and the V segment lost 6 bases, leaving 10 bases of the junction unmatched. In germline, CDR1 is MNHEY, CDR2 SVGEGT. The CDR3 consists of 14 residues. CDR3 nucleotide sequence: TGTGCCAGCAGAGGGGACAGGGGAACGGATACCCAGCATTTT. Translating it yields CASRGDRGTDTQHF.

This clone was detected many times. A read error may explain this, as a much larger clone is one base away. The same CDR3 also results from other DNA sequences found in this sample. The rearrangement links TRBV24-1 to TRBJ2-1; unclear D gene. The germline V gene has CDR1 KGHDR and CDR2 SFDVKD. The CDR3 extends over 19 amino acids. Trimming removed 6 bases from V and 0 bases from J, with 23 bases in between. CDR3 protein: CATSHLAGALYFSYNEQFF. CDR3 DNA sequence: TGTGCCACCAGTCATCTCGCAGGAGCCCTCTATTTCTCCTACAATGAGCAGTTCTTC.

This clone was recorded at least ten times. The J gene is TRBJ2-7, the V gene TRBV7-9; 7 nucleotides line up with TRBD2. Trimming cost V 4 bases and J 2 bases; bases outside gene matches: 5. The CDR3 sequence is 14 residues long. Germline lookup yields CDR1 SEHNR and CDR2 FQNEAQ (reference sequence). This CDR3 reads CASSSPSGTYEQYF. CDR3 DNA: TGTGCCAGCAGCTCTCCTAGCGGAACCTACGAGCAGTACTTC.

At least ten counts were recorded for this clone. This chain connects TRBV7-9 to TRBJ1-6, with a weak D call TRBD1 (6 bases). CDR1 is SEHNR and CDR2 is FQNEAQ in the germline V gene (reference sequence). The CDR3 runs to 14 residues. Trimming took 6 bases from V and 9 from J, leaving 15 bases between them. CDR3 coding DNA: TGTGCCAGCAGGTCGACAGGCCAAGGTTCACCCCTCCACTTT. Amino acids: CASRSTGQGSPLHF.

By sample share, this clone is medium-sized (0.01 to 0.1%). V and J are TRBV6-1 and TRBJ2-1, with D uncertain. This CDR3 is 15 amino acids long. V lost 6 bases to trimming and J lost 4 bases, with 16 bases between them. Germline lookup yields CDR1 MNHNS and CDR2 SASEGT. The CDR3 region has the DNA TGTGCCAGCAGATCACAATGGACGACTTACAATGAGCAGTTCTTC. It yields the protein CASRSQWTTYNEQFF.

About this clone: The sample has other DNA sequences that encode this CDR3 too. The chain is built from TRBV6-1 and TRBJ2-7; weak D call: TRBD1 (5 bases). Trimming pared 5 bases from V and 10 bases from J, leaving 12 bases between. There are 11 residues in the CDR3. Germline lookup yields CDR1 MNHNS and CDR2 SASEGT. CDR3 DNA: TGTGCCAGCAGTCCATGGGGCGATCAGTACTTC. Translating gives CASSPWGDQYF.